One sample yielded the 30 T cell receptor beta chains listed below, sequenced in a study of T cells in Graves' hyperthyroidism and ophthalmopathy. Amplified TCR beta CDR3 regions came from RNA transcripts. First-round RT-PCR of the TCR CDR3 relied on the HTBI primer set. One entry per CDR3 protein, called by TCRdb with MiXCR from the multiplex PCR reads. The table shows approximately 640,000 distinct CDR3 sequences, with around 16% occurring only once. The source material was blood. The source is a man aged 50-60 years with Graves' hyperthyroidism.

This clonotype was counted ten times or more. The V call is TRBV5-1, the J call TRBJ2-7, with 7 nucleotides matching TRBD2. The germline V gene has CDR1 SGHRS and CDR2 YFSETQ. CDR3 length: 15 amino acids. With V trimmed by 6 bases and J by 2 bases, 11 bases remained unmatched. In nucleotides, the CDR3 is TGCGCCAGCACCCCAATCGAGGGAGGGGCCTACGAGCAGTACTTC. It encodes CASTPIEGGAYEQYF. Full variable domain (remainder filled in from reference TRBV5-1 and TRBJ2-7): KAGVTQTPRYLIKTRGQQVTLSCSPISGHRSVSWYQQTPGQGLQFLFEYFSETQRNKGNFPGRFSGRQFSNSRSEMNVSTLELGDSALYLCASTPIEGGAYEQYFGPGTRLTVT.

This chain joins TRBV29-1 and TRBJ2-7, with D perhaps TRBD1 (6 bases). The CDR3 contains 13 residues. Deletions cut 1 base from V and 2 bases from J, with 9 bases between. Germline CDR1 and CDR2: SQVTM and ANQGSEA. DNA for the CDR3: TGCAGCGTTGAAGTTGACAGGCCCTACGAGCAGTACTTC. Protein sequence: CSVEVDRPYEQYF.

The table lists this clonotype with a few counts. V and J are TRBV5-1 and TRBJ2-5; maybe TRBD2 (7 bases). This CDR3 is built from 15 residues. Per germline, CDR1 SGHRS and CDR2 YFSETQ. Trimming shortened V by 4 bases and J by 1 base, and 14 bases separated the two germline ends. CDR3 sequence reads: CASSGGRGAQETQYF. In DNA, the CDR3 is TGCGCCAGCAGCGGCGGACGGGGGGCCCAAGAGACCCAGTACTTC.

The gene calls are TRBV6-2 or TRBV6-3 and TRBJ2-1; D possibly corresponds to TRBD1 (6 bases). Deletions cut 0 bases from V and 7 bases from J, with 13 bases between. Germline V gene sequence: CDR1 MNHEY, CDR2 SVGEGT. The CDR3 totals 15 residues. The CDR3 here is CASSYSDRGQNEQFF. DNA of the CDR3: TGTGCCAGCAGTTACTCTGATAGAGGACAGAATGAGCAGTTCTTC.

This chain uses TRBV7-9 with TRBJ2-6, with unresolved D. The CDR3 covers 13 residues. CDR1 SEHNR and CDR2 FQNEAQ come from the germline V gene (reference sequence). Trimming pared 6 bases from V and 4 bases from J, leaving 7 bases between. The CDR3: CASRVDGANVLTF. DNA of the CDR3: TGTGCCAGCAGGGTGGACGGGGCCAACGTCCTGACTTTC.

This clonotype was detected many times. J is TRBJ1-1 and V is TRBV20-1; unclear D gene. This CDR3 is built from 13 residues. Germline assignment: CDR1 DFQATT and CDR2 SNEGSKA (reference sequence). Trimming left V 0 bases short and J 11 bases short, with 16 bases between. The CDR3, as DNA: TGCAGTGCTAGAGAATCGGTGGCCGGGGAGGCTTTCTTT. This codes for CSARESVAGEAFF.

V is TRBV30 and J is TRBJ2-5, with D maybe TRBD2 (6 bases). Trimming removed 4 bases at V and 2 bases at J, with 14 bases between. The CDR3 runs to 14 residues. The germline V gene encodes CDR1 GTSNPN and CDR2 SVGIG (reference sequence). CDR3 protein: CAWNRGGTQETQYF. For the CDR3, the DNA is TGTGCCTGGAATCGAGGCGGGACTCAAGAGACCCAGTACTTC.

This clonotype was detected a few times. This chain joins TRBV24-1 and TRBJ2-3; TRBD2 aligns across 10 bases. The CDR3 has 16 residues. Trimming removed 9 bases from V and 6 bases from J; junction bases left unmatched: 14. Germline CDR1 reads KGHDR; CDR2 reads SFDVKD. The CDR3 reads CATSLRTSGTGDTQYF. In DNA form, the CDR3 reads TGTGCCACCTCCCTTCGGACTAGCGGAACCGGGGATACGCAGTATTTT.

This clonotype was observed many times. The rearrangement uses TRBV12-3 or TRBV12-4 and TRBJ1-5; D is unclear. V was clipped by 3 bases and J by 4 bases, with 16 bases between them. This CDR3 contains 16 residues. The CDR3: CASSFRVRGLNQPQHF. DNA for the CDR3: TGTGCCAGCAGTTTTCGTGTTAGAGGGCTTAATCAGCCCCAGCATTTT.

A few counts support this clonotype. The chain couples TRBV28 to TRBJ1-5; a possible D gene is TRBD1 (6 bases). The CDR3 totals 16 residues. Germline loops: CDR1 MDHEN, CDR2 SYDVKM. V lost 8 bases, J lost 9 bases, and 26 bases lay in between. CDR3 coding DNA: TGTGCCAGCGGTCTTACAGGGAAGATTGGGGATTCGCCCCAGCATTTT. This gives the protein CASGLTGKIGDSPQHF.

The sample holds many counts of this clonotype. The chain combines TRBV7-3 with TRBJ1-1; 7 positions agree with TRBD1. The V and J ends lost 2 bases and 5 bases, in that order; junction bases with no gene match: 2. The CDR3 spans 13 residues. Germline CDR1 is SGHTA and CDR2 is FQGTGA. The CDR3: CASSLDRETEAFF. The CDR3, as DNA: TGTGCCAGCAGCTTAGACAGGGAGACTGAAGCTTTCTTT.

This chain joins TRBV20-1 and TRBJ1-2; D is unresolved. Per germline, CDR1 DFQATT and CDR2 SNEGSKA (reference sequence). CDR3 size: 11 residues. The germline V and J ends were trimmed by 8 bases and 2 bases, with 9 bases remaining between them. CDR3 nucleotides: TGCAGTCTCCCGACCAACTATGGCTACACCTTC. It codes for CSLPTNYGYTF.

Many counts were recorded for this clonotype. This chain uses TRBV15 with TRBJ2-3; D remains ambiguous. CDR1 and CDR2 (germline): LNHNV, YYDKDF (reference sequence). V gave up 8 bases and J gave up 0 bases, with 12 bases separating them. This CDR3 has 14 residues. CDR3 bases: TGTGCCACCGGCGCACCCAGCAGCACAGATACGCAGTATTTT. This gives the protein CATGAPSSTDTQYF.

Only a few counts were recorded for this clonotype. This sequence joins TRBV18 and TRBJ1-6; the match to TRBD1 covers 10 bases. Germline values: CDR1 KGHSH, CDR2 LQKENI. Trimming removed 6 bases from V and 8 bases from J; junction bases left unmatched: 7. The CDR3 has 15 residues. This CDR3 reads CASSPRQGADSPLHF. CDR3 DNA sequence: TGTGCCAGCTCGCCCCGACAGGGGGCCGATTCACCCCTCCACTTT.

This clonotype has ten or more counts. The rearrangement uses TRBV2 and TRBJ1-5; 7 nucleotides agree with TRBD1. The germline gives CDR1 SNHLY, CDR2 FYNNEI. This CDR3 is built from 15 residues. J lost 2 bases, V lost 5 bases, and 6 bases had no gene match. This chain's CDR3 is CASSTDRVGNQPQHF. The CDR3 coding sequence is TGTGCCAGCAGTACTGACAGGGTCGGCAATCAGCCCCAGCATTTT.

This clonotype was counted between two and nine times. This chain joins TRBV6-9 and TRBJ1-5; D is undetermined. The length of the CDR3 is 15 residues. Per the germline V gene, CDR1 is MNHGY and CDR2 is SVAAGI. Trimming cost V 3 bases and J 4 bases, with 13 bases left between them. Here the CDR3 DNA reads TGTGCCAGCAGTTACGACAAGAGAGAAAATCAGCCCCAGCATTTT. Encoded protein: CASSYDKRENQPQHF.

This clonotype was seen repeatedly, ten times or more. The chain combines TRBV2 with TRBJ2-5; D may be TRBD1 (5 bases). Trimming left V 9 bases short and J 1 base short, with 9 bases between. Germline V gene sequence: CDR1 SNHLY, CDR2 FYNNEI. The CDR3 consists of 12 residues. The CDR3 DNA reads TGTGCCAGGGGGCGGTTCCAAGAGACCCAGTACTTC. Translating it yields CARGRFQETQYF.

At least ten counts were recorded for this clonotype. The V call is TRBV9, the J call TRBJ2-1; 10 positions match TRBD2. V trimming: 0 bases; J trimming: 4 bases; junction bases outside the gene matches: 4. CDR1 and CDR2 (germline): SGDLS, YYNGEE. The CDR3 sequence is 16 residues long. The CDR3 here is CASSVDSSGRYNEQFF. Written as DNA, the CDR3 is TGTGCCAGCAGCGTAGATAGTAGCGGGAGGTACAATGAGCAGTTCTTC.

The table lists this clonotype with a few counts. The chain joins TRBV9 to TRBJ1-3; weak D call: TRBD1 (5 bases). CDR3 length: 15 amino acids. In germline, CDR1 is SGDLS, CDR2 YYNGEE. Trimming took 1 base from V and 4 from J, leaving 12 bases between them. The CDR3 is CASSVRAGSGNTIYF. In DNA form, the CDR3 reads TGTGCCAGCAGCGTAAGGGCAGGGTCAGGAAACACCATATATTTT. The full variable domain, completed using reference TRBV9 and TRBJ1-3, is DSGVTQTPKHLITATGQRVTLRCSPRSGDLSVYWYQQSLDQGLQFLIQYYNGEERAKGNILERFSAQQFPDLHSELNLSSLELGDSALYFCASSVRAGSGNTIYFGEGSWLTVV.

This clonotype turned up a few times. The chain couples TRBV10-3 to TRBJ2-6, with 9 positions matching TRBD2. V was clipped by 4 bases and J by 1 base; unmatched bases: 5. CDR3 length: 17 residues. The V gene's germline CDR1 is ENHRY and CDR2 SYGVKD. Written as DNA, the CDR3 is TGTGCCATCAGTGGAGTAGCGGGGGCATCTGGGGCCAACGTCCTGACTTTC. It yields the protein CAISGVAGASGANVLTF.

This clonotype was picked up many times. This chain links TRBV2 with TRBJ1-2, with D maybe TRBD1 (6 bases). The CDR3 runs 13 residues. V was clipped by 4 bases and J by 8 bases, with 14 bases between them. Per germline, CDR1 SNHLY and CDR2 FYNNEI. The chain's CDR3 is CASSVDSAKGYTF. In DNA form, the CDR3 reads TGTGCCAGCAGTGTGGACAGTGCGAAAGGCTACACCTTC.

There are many counts of this clonotype. The V call is TRBV5-6, the J call TRBJ2-5, with TRBD2 matching 13 bases. This CDR3 spans 17 amino acids. The ends lost 4 bases at V and 6 bases at J; junction bases unmatched: 12. Germline V CDR1 and CDR2: SGHDT, YYEEEE. In nucleotides, the CDR3 is TGTGCCAGCAGCGCCCGGACTAGCGGGAGAGGCAGAAAGACCCAGTACTTC. It yields the protein CASSARTSGRGRKTQYF.

This chain connects TRBV7-8 to TRBJ2-3; either TRBD1 or TRBD2 may supply D (5 bases each). The CDR3 is 15 amino acids. CDR1 is SGHVS, CDR2 FQNEAQ, per germline. Trimming pared 7 bases from V and 4 bases from J, leaving 18 bases between. CDR3 in amino acids: CASTPLGGFSDTQYF. The CDR3 bases are TGTGCCAGCACCCCCCTTGGGGGTTTCTCAGATACGCAGTATTTT.

The chain employs TRBV5-6 and TRBJ2-3; maybe TRBD2 (6 bases). The germline CDR1 and CDR2 sequences are SGHDT and YYEEEE. Trimming stripped 4 bases from V and 10 bases from J, with 22 bases between. CDR3 length equals 15 residues. CDR3 sequence: CASSRESIGDFAQYF. In nucleotides, the CDR3 is TGTGCCAGCAGCCGGGAGAGCATAGGTGATTTTGCGCAGTATTTT. Using reference TRBV5-6 and TRBJ2-3 for the parts outside the CDR3, the full variable domain is DAGVTQSPTHLIKTRGQQVTLRCSPKSGHDTVSWYQQALGQGPQFIFQYYEEEERQRGNFPDRFSGHQFPNYSSELNVNALLLGDSALYLCASSRESIGDFAQYFGPGTRLTVL.

The V and J genes are TRBV12-3 or TRBV12-4 and TRBJ2-3, with a weak D call TRBD1 (7 bases). This CDR3 spans 17 amino acids. V dropped 5 bases and J dropped 0 bases, with 18 bases sitting between them. CDR3 sequence: CASSPGGRCSSTDTQYF. Here the CDR3 DNA reads TGTGCCAGCAGTCCAGGGGGGCGATGCTCGAGCACAGATACGCAGTATTTT.

The chain recombines TRBV6-2 or TRBV6-3 with TRBJ2-1; D gene unclear. CDR1 is MNHEY and CDR2 is SVGEGT in the germline V gene. The V end lost 5 bases, the J end lost 6 bases, and 14 bases lay between the germline ends. The length of the CDR3 is 14 residues. The CDR3 loop is CASSVSQLINEQFF. CDR3 DNA sequence: TGTGCCAGCAGTGTATCACAGCTTATCAATGAGCAGTTCTTC.

This clonotype was detected a few times. This chain joins TRBV11-2 and TRBJ1-6, with 10 positions matching TRBD1. V shed 0 bases, J shed 2 bases, and the junction held 10 bases outside the gene matches. This CDR3 has 20 amino acids. CDR1 and CDR2 (germline): SGHAT, FQNNGV. The CDR3 sequence is CASSLDGETGGVAYNSPLHF. CDR3 DNA sequence: TGTGCCAGCAGCTTAGATGGGGAGACAGGGGGCGTCGCCTATAATTCACCCCTCCACTTT.

V gene TRBV13 combines with J gene TRBJ1-6, with 10 bases matching TRBD1. V dropped 5 bases and J dropped 7; count of bases not matched to a gene: 11. This CDR3 contains 17 residues. Germline CDR1 PRHDT, CDR2 FYEKMQ (reference sequence). Here the CDR3 DNA reads TGTGCCAGCAGCCCTACCCACGACAGGGGGCGAAATTCACCCCTCCACTTT. Amino acids: CASSPTHDRGRNSPLHF.

The genes are TRBV27 and TRBJ2-5; possibly TRBD2 for D (5 bases). The germline V gene has CDR1 MNHEY and CDR2 SMNVEV (reference sequence). The CDR3 has 15 residues. Trimming removed 2 bases from V and 2 bases from J, with 12 bases in between. The CDR3 region is CASSLGGFGQETQYF. CDR3 nucleotide sequence: TGTGCCAGCAGTTTAGGCGGGTTTGGTCAAGAGACCCAGTACTTC.

This clonotype occurred a few times. V gene TRBV20-1 combines with J gene TRBJ2-7; TRBD1 agrees at 9 bases. Germline-derived CDR1 and CDR2 are DFQATT and SNEGSKA (reference sequence). The CDR3 extends over 13 amino acids. V gave up 5 bases and J gave up 2 bases; unmatched junction bases: 4. The CDR3 here is CSARDRAAYEQYF. The CDR3, as DNA: TGCAGTGCTCGGGACAGGGCCGCCTACGAGCAGTACTTC.